Reported below is one T cell receptor beta chain. The antigen remains undetermined. In the authors' workflow: ImmunoSEQ sequences covered only the junction and lacked quality scores; filtering therefore differed. Libraries were prepared by immunoSEQ multiplex PCR; TCRdb keeps only in-frame clonotypes and omits some of them. V, J and clone size were drawn from that table, and D and trimming were deduced from the DNA. Of roughly 2,000,000 clones listed, about 94% were seen once; the top ten hold more than 1.5%. This specimen belongs to a study of shared clonotypes between healthy human individuals. Findings of the study overall: Non-shared clonotypes had lower generation probabilities than clonotypes shared by all four sorted-subset donors. Memory subsets had estimated richness that was generally smaller than that of naive subsets.

Trimming took 5 bases from V and 0 from J, leaving 5 bases between them. Germline lookup yields CDR1 SEHNR and CDR2 FQNEAQ (reference sequence). The CDR3 is 14 residues long. Naive CD8 cells lacked CD45RO, underwent positive selection for CCR7 and left out terminally differentiated effector memory CD45RA+ cells. The sequenced sample was naive CD8+ T cells from PBMCs. V usage is TRBV7-9 and J usage is TRBJ2-6; D is uncertain. The source of this sequence is a man aged 18 to 35 in good health. Some clones in this sample may be carry-over from other donors' samples. The CDR3 DNA follows: TGTGCCAGCAGCGATGGCTCTGGGGCCAACGTCCTGACTTTC. This translates into CASSDGSGANVLTF.